These 31 T cell receptor beta chains share one sample of origin, sequenced in a study of blood T cell repertoires in COVID-19. Assay: immunoSEQ multiplex PCR; the TCRdb copy retains only in-frame clones and omits some. The repertoire consists of approximately 96,000 clones, with around nine tenths occurring once and the leading ten covering approximately 2.9%. The sample was peripheral blood. These receptors came from a woman aged 80 or over with acute or convalescent COVID-19.

V usage is TRBV27 and J usage is TRBJ1-1, with D unclear. The germline V and J ends were trimmed by 3 bases and 1 base, with 9 bases remaining between them. The CDR3 has 14 residues. The germline CDR1 and CDR2 sequences are MNHEY and SMNVEV (reference sequence). CDR3 sequence: CASSFQVTNTEAFF. The CDR3 DNA follows: TGTGCCAGCAGTTTTCAGGTGACGAACACTGAAGCTTTCTTT.

This sequence joins TRBV6-2 or TRBV6-3 and TRBJ2-1; TRBD2 aligns across 10 bases. The CDR3 is 18 residues long. From germline, CDR1 is MNHEY and CDR2 SVGEGT. J lost 3 bases, V lost 3 bases, and 11 bases had no gene match. CDR3 in amino acids: CASSYPPITSGDYNEQFF. CDR3 nucleotides: TGTGCCAGCAGTTATCCCCCAATCACTAGCGGGGACTACAATGAGCAGTTCTTC.

The V call is TRBV19, the J call TRBJ2-1, with TRBD2 matching over 13 bases. CDR1 is LNHDA, CDR2 SQIVND, per germline (reference sequence). V dropped 7 bases and J dropped 8; count of bases not matched to a gene: 5. The CDR3 spans 14 residues. CDR3 loop: CASKTSGGGYEQFF. DNA of the CDR3: TGTGCCAGTAAAACTAGCGGGGGGGGTTATGAGCAGTTCTTC.

The rearrangement joins TRBV29-1 to TRBJ2-2; D is unresolved. The germline V and J ends were trimmed by 3 bases and 6 bases, with 14 bases remaining between them. This CDR3 has 14 amino acids. Germline lookup yields CDR1 SQVTM and CDR2 ANQGSEA. This CDR3 is CSVDPSLSPGELFF. The CDR3 region has the DNA TGCAGCGTTGACCCTAGTTTGTCCCCCGGGGAGCTGTTTTTT.

V usage is TRBV15 and J usage is TRBJ1-1; 7 nucleotides agree with TRBD1. V shed 5 bases, J shed 2 bases, and the junction held 8 bases outside the gene matches. The CDR3 contains 15 residues. CDR1 is LNHNV, CDR2 YYDKDF, per germline (reference sequence). Here the CDR3 DNA reads TGTGCCACCAGCCCTCGGACAGGAATAAACACTGAAGCTTTCTTT. Amino acid sequence: CATSPRTGINTEAFF.

The chain carries TRBV21-1 and TRBJ2-3; the table calls TRBD1, which could not be checked here. TRBV21-1 is tagged as a pseudogene. The length of the CDR3 is 16 residues. CDR3 region: CASSKYRGTSTDTQYF. As DNA, the CDR3 is TGTGCCAGCAGCAAGTACAGGGGCACTAGCACAGATACGCAGTATTTT.

The V gene is TRBV7-9, the J gene TRBJ1-1, with D maybe TRBD1 (6 bases). Deletions cut 2 bases from V and 4 bases from J, with 17 bases between. CDR3 length: 16 residues. From germline, CDR1 is SEHNR and CDR2 FQNEAQ (reference sequence). The CDR3 sequence: CASSLLGTTMGTEAFF. CDR3 nucleotide sequence: TGTGCCAGCAGCTTACTAGGGACAACCATGGGCACTGAAGCTTTCTTT.

The chain employs TRBV19 and TRBJ2-3; TRBD1 might be the D (8 bases). Germline CDR1 LNHDA, CDR2 SQIVND (reference sequence). The CDR3 covers 18 residues. V lost 0 bases and J 5 bases, leaving 21 bases between the germline ends. This chain's CDR3 is CASSIDHQGAGALDTQYF. As DNA, the CDR3 is TGTGCCAGTAGTATAGATCATCAGGGGGCGGGGGCCTTAGATACGCAGTATTTT.

The genes are TRBV27 and TRBJ2-7, with TRBD1 identical over 7 bases. V lost 2 bases and J lost 8; bases outside the gene matches: 9. This CDR3 contains 14 residues. Germline CDR1 MNHEY, CDR2 SMNVEV (reference sequence). CDR3 in amino acids: CASSLTGQTWKQYF. The CDR3 DNA reads TGTGCCAGCAGTTTAACGGGACAGACCTGGAAGCAGTACTTC.

This sequence joins TRBV4-3 and TRBJ1-5; no clear D. Trimming left V 1 base short and J 2 bases short, with 9 bases between. The CDR3 consists of 15 residues. Germline V CDR1 and CDR2: LGHNA, YSLEER. The CDR3 region is CASSQAGTGNQPQHF. CDR3 in DNA: TGCGCCAGCAGCCAAGCAGGTACAGGCAATCAGCCCCAGCATTTT.

The J gene is TRBJ2-5, the V gene TRBV9; 15 bases line up with TRBD2. The CDR3 has 16 residues. From germline, CDR1 is SGDLS and CDR2 YYNGEE. J gave up 5 bases and V 4 bases, and 6 bases lay outside the gene matches. CDR3 in amino acids: CASSLRGTSGGETQYF. For the CDR3, the DNA is TGTGCCAGCAGCCTAAGAGGGACTAGCGGGGGGGAGACCCAGTACTTC.

This chain connects TRBV10-3 to TRBJ2-5, with a weak D call TRBD1 (6 bases). The germline V gene has CDR1 ENHRY and CDR2 SYGVKD. The CDR3 spans 14 residues. Deletions cut 0 bases from V and 5 bases from J, with 10 bases between. The CDR3 bases are TGTGCCATCAGTGAGTCCAGGGGCCGGGAGACCCAGTACTTC. Translated, it gives CAISESRGRETQYF.

The rearrangement links TRBV6-4 to TRBJ2-1, with 8 bases identical to TRBD2. This CDR3 contains 15 residues. The junction had 9 bases not matched to a gene; V was cut back by 6 bases and J by 5 bases. The germline V gene encodes CDR1 MRHNA and CDR2 SNTAGT. The CDR3 DNA sequence: TGTGCCAGCAGCTCGGGGCTAGCGGGTCACAATGAGCAGTTCTTC. Its protein is CASSSGLAGHNEQFF.

The chain links TRBV29-1 to TRBJ1-6; TRBD1 might be the D (5 bases). The germline V gene has CDR1 SQVTM and CDR2 ANQGSEA. The germline V and J ends were trimmed by 6 bases and 5 bases, with 14 bases remaining between them. The length of the CDR3 is 14 residues. Written as DNA, the CDR3 is TGCAGCGTCTCTTGGGGCAGGGATAATTCACCCCTCCACTTT. Protein product: CSVSWGRDNSPLHF.

This clone has just one count. The chain uses TRBV7-2 and TRBJ1-6; no clear D gene. Trimming left V 4 bases short and J 10 bases short, with 8 bases between. Germline V gives CDR1 SGHTA, CDR2 FQGNSA. This CDR3 is 12 amino acids long. Written as DNA, the CDR3 is TGTGCCAGCAGCTACGCACAGTCACCCCTCCACTTT. Its translation: CASSYAQSPLHF.

V is TRBV3-1 (or the pseudogene TRBV3-2) and J is TRBJ1-3, with TRBD1 matching 7 bases. Germline CDR1 reads LGHDT; CDR2 reads YNNKEL (reference sequence). The CDR3 sequence is 16 residues long. The V gene end was trimmed by 6 bases and the J gene end by 3 bases; junction bases not matched to a gene: 11. The CDR3 nucleotides are TGTGCCAGCAGGCCCGGACAGGCCGCGGTTGGAAACACCATATATTTT. It codes for CASRPGQAAVGNTIYF.

The chain carries TRBV2 and TRBJ2-7; the D gene is possibly TRBD2 (5 bases). CDR1 is SNHLY and CDR2 is FYNNEI in the germline V gene. V lost 8 bases and J lost 6, with 20 bases in between. This CDR3 has 14 amino acids. In nucleotides, the CDR3 is TGTGCCAGCCGCGCCGGACTCTCCACAAGCGAGCAGTACTTC. The encoded protein is CASRAGLSTSEQYF.

The gene calls are TRBV27 and TRBJ2-7, with 7 bases matching TRBD2. This CDR3 has 15 residues. The germline V gene has CDR1 MNHEY and CDR2 SMNVEV (reference sequence). V lost 3 bases to trimming and J lost 3 bases; unmatched junction nucleotides: 8. This CDR3 reads CASSFVGTIDYEQYF. The CDR3 region has the DNA TGTGCCAGCAGTTTTGTGGGGACTATAGACTACGAGCAGTACTTC.

The chain is built from TRBV5-8 and TRBJ1-6; possibly TRBD1 for D (5 bases). V shed 0 bases and J shed 7 bases, with 8 bases lying between them. This CDR3 is 14 amino acids long. From germline, CDR1 is SGHTS and CDR2 YDEGEE. Here the CDR3 reads CASSLARENSPLHF. CDR3 bases: TGTGCCAGCAGCTTGGCCAGGGAAAATTCACCCCTCCACTTT. Using reference TRBV5-8 and TRBJ1-6 for the parts outside the CDR3, the full variable domain is EAGVTQSPTHLIKTRGQQATLRCSPISGHTSVYWYQQALGLGLQFLLWYDEGEERNRGNFPPRFSGRQFPNYSSELNVNALELEDSALYLCASSLARENSPLHFGNGTRLTVT.

This chain links TRBV28 with TRBJ1-6, with D possibly matching TRBD1 (6 bases). This CDR3 is built from 16 residues. The V end was cut by 5 bases, the J end by 1 base, with 12 bases between. Per germline, CDR1 MDHEN and CDR2 SYDVKM. The CDR3 loop reads CASSAPQGSYNSPLHF. The CDR3 DNA reads as TGTGCCAGCAGTGCACCACAGGGTTCCTATAATTCACCCCTCCACTTT.

In its sample, this clone was seen a few times. V and J are TRBV7-2 and TRBJ2-7; D gene ambiguous. This CDR3 spans 13 amino acids. Trimming cost V 1 base and J 4 bases, with 8 bases left between them. From germline, CDR1 is SGHTA and CDR2 FQGNSA. The CDR3 DNA sequence: TGTGCCAGCAGCTTAGAGGCGGAGTACGAGCAGTACTTC. Protein sequence: CASSLEAEYEQYF.

The chain employs TRBV7-8 and TRBJ1-1; D gene unclear. The CDR3 covers 16 residues. V was trimmed by 2 bases and J by 2 bases, leaving 15 bases between them. Germline CDR1 reads SGHVS; CDR2 reads FQNEAQ. In nucleotides, the CDR3 is TGTGCCAGCAGCTTACGGGAGCCGTATTTTAACACTGAAGCTTTCTTT. Translating it yields CASSLREPYFNTEAFF.

The chain employs TRBV18 and TRBJ2-5; 8 bases agree with TRBD2. CDR3 length: 14 residues. Germline V gene lookup returns CDR1 KGHSH and CDR2 LQKENI. V shed 3 bases, J shed 3 bases, and the junction held 3 bases outside the gene matches. The CDR3 here is CASSPLLAEETQYF. CDR3 in DNA: TGTGCCAGCTCACCTTTACTAGCGGAAGAGACCCAGTACTTC.

The J gene is TRBJ1-4, the V gene TRBV28; 8 bases map to TRBD1. V trimming: 6 bases; J trimming: 3 bases; junction bases outside the gene matches: 3. This CDR3 has 14 amino acids. Germline lookup yields CDR1 MDHEN and CDR2 SYDVKM. The CDR3, as DNA: TGTGCCAGCAGCGGGACAGGCCCTAATGAAAAACTGTTTTTT. This gives the protein CASSGTGPNEKLFF.

V and J are TRBV10-3 and TRBJ1-4; 9 nucleotides agree with TRBD1. V shed 8 bases and J 7 bases; nucleotides not matched to a gene: 2. Germline CDR1 and CDR2: ENHRY and SYGVKD. The length of the CDR3 is 12 residues. CDR3 nucleotide sequence: TGTGCCATCGGGGACAGGGCTGAAAAACTGTTTTTT. It specifies CAIGDRAEKLFF.

The rearrangement links TRBV5-1 to TRBJ2-1, with 9 bases aligning to TRBD2. The CDR3 runs 15 residues. V lost 4 bases to trimming and J lost 8 bases; unmatched junction nucleotides: 10. Germline assignment: CDR1 SGHRS and CDR2 YFSETQ. As DNA, the CDR3 is TGCGCCAGCAGCAAGGGATTAGCGGGAGTGGATGAGCAGTTCTTC. Its protein product is CASSKGLAGVDEQFF.

The V call is TRBV3-1 (or the pseudogene TRBV3-2), the J call TRBJ2-7, with TRBD2 matching over 12 bases. This CDR3 is built from 16 residues. From germline, CDR1 is LGHDT and CDR2 YNNKEL (reference sequence). With 1 base clipped from V and 3 bases from J, the junction kept 4 bases outside the gene matches. DNA for the CDR3: TGTGCCAGCAGCCAAGGACTAGCGGGAGTGGGCTACGAGCAGTACTTC. It translates to CASSQGLAGVGYEQYF.

The chain employs TRBV6-5 and TRBJ2-1; maybe TRBD1 (6 bases). V lost 10 bases, J lost 3 bases, and 10 bases lay in between. The CDR3 is made up of 12 amino acids. CDR1 and CDR2 (germline): MNHEY, SVGAGI. The CDR3 loop reads CATVTGYNEQFF. The CDR3 DNA sequence: TGTGCCACCGTGACAGGCTACAATGAGCAGTTCTTC.

The rearrangement joins TRBV7-2 to TRBJ2-7; unclear D gene. The CDR3 consists of 14 residues. CDR1 SGHTA and CDR2 FQGNSA come from the germline V gene. Trimming took 1 base from V and 1 from J, leaving 8 bases between them. For the CDR3, the DNA is TGTGCCAGCAGCTTAGAGGCCGGGTCCTACGAGCAGTACTTC. Its protein is CASSLEAGSYEQYF.

J is TRBJ1-1 and V is TRBV9; D remains unclear. Trimming shortened V by 0 bases and J by 0 bases, and 9 bases separated the two germline ends. Germline V gene data show CDR1 as SGDLS and CDR2 as YYNGEE. This CDR3 comprises 15 residues. This CDR3 is CASSVGGYLNTEAFF. For the CDR3, the DNA is TGTGCCAGCAGCGTAGGAGGGTATCTGAACACTGAAGCTTTCTTT. Full variable domain (rest looked up from reference TRBV9 and TRBJ1-1): DSGVTQTPKHLITATGQRVTLRCSPRSGDLSVYWYQQSLDQGLQFLIQYYNGEERAKGNILERFSAQQFPDLHSELNLSSLELGDSALYFCASSVGGYLNTEAFFGQGTRLTVV.

This clone was counted a single time. V usage is TRBV27 and J usage is TRBJ1-5; tentative D call: TRBD1 (6 bases). The germline V and J ends were trimmed by 2 bases and 1 base, with 12 bases remaining between them. Germline V lookup: CDR1 MNHEY, CDR2 SMNVEV (reference sequence). The CDR3 has 16 amino acids. This chain's CDR3 is CASSLKGHLSNQPQHF. Written as DNA, the CDR3 is TGTGCCAGCAGTTTAAAGGGACACCTCAGCAATCAGCCCCAGCATTTT.